The 23 T cell receptor beta chains listed next were all sequenced from one sample in a study of cytomegalovirus exposure and HLA in healthy donors. This PCR relied on a set of 60 Vbeta primers and 13 Jbeta primers. Using immunoSEQ multiplex PCR, the repertoire was profiled, and TCRdb retains in-frame clones only, with some absent. Among around 150,000 clones listed, 79% were seen once. Sequenced sample: PBMCs. These receptors originate from a man aged 40-49 years in good health and CMV-seronegative.

The chain has TRBV11-2 and TRBJ2-2; TRBD2 might be the D (6 bases). V lost 0 bases and J 3 bases, leaving 8 bases between the germline ends. The CDR3 contains 15 residues. CDR1 is SGHAT, CDR2 FQNNGV, per germline. This CDR3 is CASSLDRDYTGELFF. In nucleotides, the CDR3 is TGTGCCAGCAGCTTAGACAGGGACTACACCGGGGAGCTGTTTTTT.

The gene calls are TRBV5-6 and TRBJ1-2; TRBD1 matches 10 bases. J gave up 4 bases and V 2 bases, and 8 bases lay outside the gene matches. Germline V lookup: CDR1 SGHDT, CDR2 YYEEEE. CDR3 length equals 16 residues. For the CDR3, the DNA is TGTGCCAGCAGCTTTGGGACAGGGGCGTCGGGCTATGGCTACACCTTC. It yields the protein CASSFGTGASGYGYTF.

The chain joins TRBV7-9 to TRBJ2-7; 8 bases are a match to TRBD1. Germline trimming cut 4 bases from V and 5 bases from J; bases unmatched to any gene: 16. The CDR3 has 17 residues. Germline V gene data show CDR1 as SEHNR and CDR2 as FQNEAQ (reference sequence). CDR3 region: CASSWSTGTGALHEQYF. The CDR3 DNA is TGTGCCAGCAGCTGGTCCACCGGGACAGGTGCCCTCCACGAGCAGTACTTC.

The V and J genes are TRBV28 and TRBJ2-7; D ambiguous. Deletions cut 4 bases from V and 1 base from J, with 11 bases between. The CDR3 consists of 14 residues. The germline V gene has CDR1 MDHEN and CDR2 SYDVKM. This CDR3 is CASSSMTTSYEQYF. The CDR3 DNA follows: TGTGCCAGCAGTTCAATGACGACTTCCTACGAGCAGTACTTC.

In this sample, this clone turned up a few times. This sequence joins TRBV30 and TRBJ2-5; the match to TRBD2 covers 11 bases. Germline V CDR1 and CDR2: GTSNPN, SVGIG (reference sequence). CDR3 length: 15 amino acids. J lost 2 bases, V lost 5 bases, and 7 bases had no gene match. Here the CDR3 reads CAWGGTSGAQETQYF. The CDR3 region has the DNA TGTGCCTGGGGGGGGACTAGCGGAGCGCAAGAGACCCAGTACTTC.

The J gene is TRBJ2-3, the V gene TRBV5-6; 10 bases match TRBD2. This CDR3 region has 16 residues. The trim removed 0 bases at V and 6 bases at J, leaving 7 bases unmatched. The germline CDR1 and CDR2 sequences are SGHDT and YYEEEE. The CDR3 region is CASSLELAGVSDTQYF. The CDR3 coding sequence is TGTGCCAGCAGCTTGGAGCTAGCGGGAGTCTCGGATACGCAGTATTTT.

V is TRBV9 and J is TRBJ1-3; no definite D call. CDR1 is SGDLS, CDR2 YYNGEE, per germline. V lost 0 bases to trimming and J lost 1 base, with 8 bases between them. The CDR3 has 15 amino acids. In nucleotides, the CDR3 is TGTGCCAGCAGCGTAGGTCAGTTTTCTGGAAACACCATATATTTT. Its translation: CASSVGQFSGNTIYF. The full variable domain, rest sourced from reference TRBV9 and TRBJ1-3, is DSGVTQTPKHLITATGQRVTLRCSPRSGDLSVYWYQQSLDQGLQFLIQYYNGEERAKGNILERFSAQQFPDLHSELNLSSLELGDSALYFCASSVGQFSGNTIYFGEGSWLTVV.

V gene TRBV28 combines with J gene TRBJ2-7; TRBD1 matches 7 bases. This CDR3 comprises 14 residues. Germline CDR1 and CDR2: MDHEN and SYDVKM. V lost 2 bases, J lost 3 bases, and 4 bases stayed unmatched. Written as DNA, the CDR3 is TGTGCCAGCAGTTTAGTGGGACAGAACTACGAGCAGTACTTC. Translation gives CASSLVGQNYEQYF.

The chain couples TRBV5-8 to TRBJ2-5; 11 bases align to TRBD2. The germline CDR1 and CDR2 sequences are SGHTS and YDEGEE. Losses at the gene ends were 0 bases for V and 4 bases for J; bases not matched to a gene: 2. The CDR3 is made up of 15 amino acids. The CDR3 loop reads CASSLAGTSGETQYF. Written as DNA, the CDR3 is TGTGCCAGCAGCTTGGCCGGGACTAGCGGAGAGACCCAGTACTTC.

The chain recombines TRBV7-9 with TRBJ2-7; 7 bases match TRBD2. CDR3 length: 15 residues. The germline gives CDR1 SEHNR, CDR2 FQNEAQ (reference sequence). Germline trimming cut 5 bases from V and 7 bases from J; bases unmatched to any gene: 14. In nucleotides, the CDR3 is TGTGCCAGCAGCCCCGTTAGGGCGGGAGCGGGTGAGCAGTACTTC. This sequence encodes CASSPVRAGAGEQYF.

This chain uses TRBV28 with TRBJ1-4, with 8 bases aligning to TRBD1. Germline CDR1 and CDR2: MDHEN and SYDVKM. The V segment lost 5 bases and the J segment 3 bases; nucleotides outside the gene matches: 5. This CDR3 contains 15 residues. This chain's CDR3 is CASSPTGVANEKLFF. Written as DNA, the CDR3 is TGTGCCAGCAGTCCGACAGGGGTGGCTAATGAAAAACTGTTTTTT.

This clone has only one observation. The rearrangement links TRBV4-2 to TRBJ2-5; 13 nucleotides line up with TRBD2. CDR1 is LGHNA, CDR2 YNFKEQ, per germline. There are 18 residues in the CDR3. Germline trimming cut 1 base from V and 5 bases from J; bases unmatched to any gene: 10. The CDR3 region is CASSQGTSGRGVEETQYF. The CDR3 DNA follows: TGTGCCAGCAGCCAAGGGACTAGCGGGAGAGGGGTTGAGGAGACCCAGTACTTC.

The genes are TRBV7-2 and TRBJ2-7, with a tentative D call TRBD1 (6 bases). The CDR3 totals 14 residues. Per the germline V gene, CDR1 is SGHTA and CDR2 is FQGNSA. Between the trimmed V and J ends, which lost 1 base and 4 bases, there was a span of 11 bases. This chain's CDR3 is CASSLGRGRYEQYF. Here the CDR3 DNA reads TGTGCCAGCAGCTTAGGCAGGGGACGGTACGAGCAGTACTTC.

The chain couples TRBV7-9 to TRBJ2-3, with no clear D. This CDR3 region has 10 residues. CDR1 is SEHNR and CDR2 is FQNEAQ in the germline V gene (reference sequence). This chain's CDR3 is CASSTDTQYF. Written as DNA, the CDR3 is TGTGCTAGTAGCACAGATACGCAGTATTTT.

This chain uses TRBV15 with TRBJ2-2; 9 bases align to TRBD2. The CDR3 has 15 residues. Germline V lookup: CDR1 LNHNV, CDR2 YYDKDF (reference sequence). J lost 6 bases, V lost 1 base, and 3 bases had no gene match. Here the CDR3 reads CATSRVGGRAGELFF. The CDR3 nucleotides read TGTGCCACCAGCAGAGTTGGCGGGAGGGCCGGGGAGCTGTTTTTT.

This chain joins TRBV5-1 and TRBJ1-6, with a possible D match to TRBD1 (5 bases). Germline V CDR1 and CDR2: SGHRS, YFSETQ. This CDR3 has 14 amino acids. V was pared by 2 bases and J by 7 bases, with 10 bases between. The CDR3 sequence is CASSFKGPNSPLHF. CDR3 coding DNA: TGCGCCAGCAGCTTCAAGGGGCCAAATTCACCCCTCCACTTT.

V is TRBV28 and J is TRBJ2-3; 12 bases are shared with TRBD2. Germline V lookup: CDR1 MDHEN, CDR2 SYDVKM. This CDR3 has 18 residues. Trimming removed 2 bases from V and 3 bases from J; junction bases left unmatched: 9. The CDR3 region has the DNA TGTGCCAGCAGTTTAGCTTGGACTAGCGGGGACTGGACAGATACGCAGTATTTT. This codes for CASSLAWTSGDWTDTQYF.

This clone is a singleton in its sample. V usage is TRBV5-1 and J usage is TRBJ1-3; no definite D call. The last part of the DNA fits TRBJ2-2 better; the J call may be wrong. CDR3 length equals 14 residues. The V gene's germline CDR1 is SGHRS and CDR2 YFSETQ. The chain's CDR3 is CASSPIRSAGELFF. CDR3 coding DNA: TGCGCCAGCTCCCCGATACGCTCGGCCGGGGAGCTGTTTTTT.

The chain links TRBV6-1 to TRBJ2-1, with D possibly TRBD2 on 7 matching bases. Trimming took 3 bases from V and 7 from J, leaving 13 bases between them. The CDR3 is 14 amino acids. Per the germline V gene, CDR1 is MNHNS and CDR2 is SASEGT. The CDR3 DNA sequence: TGTGCCAGCAGTGAGGGAGGGGGGGGGAATGAGCAGTTCTTC. Protein: CASSEGGGGNEQFF.

This chain uses TRBV6-6 with TRBJ2-5, with 8 bases that match TRBD1. The junction had 7 bases not matched to a gene; V was cut back by 6 bases and J by 4 bases. The CDR3 runs 14 residues. Germline V gene sequence: CDR1 MNHNY, CDR2 SVGAGI (reference sequence). The CDR3 here is CASSSTGGPETQYF. CDR3 coding DNA: TGTGCCAGCAGCTCTACAGGGGGGCCAGAGACCCAGTACTTC.

V usage is TRBV7-9 and J usage is TRBJ2-3; TRBD1 agrees at 8 bases. J was trimmed by 4 bases and V by 5 bases; bases with no gene match: 14. The germline gives CDR1 SEHNR, CDR2 FQNEAQ (reference sequence). This CDR3 has 17 amino acids. CDR3 sequence (DNA): TGTGCCAGCAGCCGAGGCCGGACAGGGAGGTCAGCAGATACGCAGTATTTT. This gives the protein CASSRGRTGRSADTQYF.

The chain recombines TRBV7-2 with TRBJ1-4; tentative D call: TRBD1 (6 bases). Trimming removed 5 bases from V and 8 bases from J, with 21 bases in between. The CDR3 spans 16 residues. Per germline, CDR1 SGHTA and CDR2 FQGNSA. The CDR3 region is CASSARVGGRGEKLFF. The DNA for the CDR3 is TGTGCCAGCAGCGCAAGGGTTGGGGGGCGGGGGGAAAAACTGTTTTTT.

Comments on this clone: One end of the junction varies from germline; a read error may be responsible. The chain carries TRBV5-1 and TRBJ2-3; a possible D gene is TRBD2 (5 bases). This CDR3 spans 13 amino acids. Germline CDR1 and CDR2: SGHRS and YFSETQ. The CDR3 DNA follows: TGCGCCAGCAGCTTGGCCAGCCGGGATATGCAGTATTTT. This translates into CASSLASRDMQYF.